The 17 T cell receptor beta chains below were found in one sample sequenced in a study of blood T cell repertoires in COVID-19. The method was immunoSEQ multiplex PCR; TCRdb's version includes in-frame clones alone and lacks a portion of them. Of fewer than 500,000 clones listed, roughly 89% were seen once; the top ten hold 4% to 5.5%. The sequenced sample consisted of peripheral blood. The origin of the receptors is a woman younger than 45 with acute or convalescent COVID-19.

The chain joins TRBV2 to TRBJ2-5, with 7 positions matching TRBD2. This CDR3 region has 14 residues. Germline V gives CDR1 SNHLY, CDR2 FYNNEI. J was trimmed by 0 bases and V by 7 bases; bases with no gene match: 5. This CDR3 is CASNGGGYQETQYF. CDR3 DNA sequence: TGTGCCAGCAACGGGGGAGGGTACCAAGAGACCCAGTACTTC.

The genes are TRBV2 and TRBJ2-7; weak D call: TRBD1 (5 bases). The CDR3 is 15 amino acids. Germline lookup yields CDR1 SNHLY and CDR2 FYNNEI. V was shortened by 5 bases and J by 1 base, with 15 bases between the two germline ends. DNA of the CDR3: TGTGCCAGCAGTCGTGGGGCAGGGTATTCCTACGAGCAGTACTTC. As protein: CASSRGAGYSYEQYF.

The CDR3 protein is CASSLEGAPGNTIYF. The CDR3 DNA sequence: TGCGCCAGCAGCTTAGAAGGGGCGCCTGGAAACACCATATATTTT. This chain joins TRBV5-1 and TRBJ1-3; perhaps TRBD1 as D (5 bases). The CDR3 totals 15 residues. Germline CDR1 and CDR2: SGHRS and YFSETQ. Trimming shortened V by 2 bases and J by 2 bases, and 11 bases separated the two germline ends. Full variable domain (outside the CDR3, taken from reference TRBV5-1 and TRBJ1-3): KAGVTQTPRYLIKTRGQQVTLSCSPISGHRSVSWYQQTPGQGLQFLFEYFSETQRNKGNFPGRFSGRQFSNSRSEMNVSTLELGDSALYLCASSLEGAPGNTIYFGEGSWLTVV.

V is TRBV6-6 and J is TRBJ2-1; D might be TRBD2 (6 bases). This CDR3 is 16 amino acids long. With 0 bases removed from V and 8 bases from J, the gap between germline ends came to 17 bases. Germline loops: CDR1 MNHNY, CDR2 SVGAGI (reference sequence). The CDR3 loop reads CASSYSAGRGGDEQFF. CDR3 in DNA: TGTGCCAGCAGTTACTCCGCGGGGCGGGGAGGTGATGAGCAGTTCTTC.

The rearrangement uses TRBV11-2 and TRBJ1-1; no definite D call. Germline loops: CDR1 SGHAT, CDR2 FQNNGV. V was shortened by 4 bases and J by 0 bases, with 9 bases between the two germline ends. This CDR3 has 14 amino acids. The CDR3, as DNA: TGTGCCAGCAGCTCGAGTCGTATGAACACTGAAGCTTTCTTT. Its translation: CASSSSRMNTEAFF.

With respect to this clone: Other DNA sequences in the same sample also yield this CDR3. This chain uses TRBV5-1 with TRBJ2-1, with no clear D. The CDR3 spans 13 residues. The V end was cut by 4 bases, the J end by 0 bases, with 5 bases between. From germline, CDR1 is SGHRS and CDR2 YFSETQ. The CDR3 DNA is TGCGCCAGCAGCCCGGGCTCCTACAATGAGCAGTTCTTC. Protein sequence: CASSPGSYNEQFF.

The chain has TRBV27 and TRBJ1-1; D remains unclear. The germline CDR1 and CDR2 sequences are MNHEY and SMNVEV (reference sequence). The CDR3 has 13 residues. V was shortened by 2 bases and J by 5 bases, with 9 bases between the two germline ends. The CDR3 reads CASSLGRLTEAFF. The CDR3 DNA is TGTGCCAGCAGTTTAGGCCGTTTGACTGAAGCTTTCTTT.

This rearrangement joins TRBV18 to TRBJ1-4; TRBD1 matches at 11 bases. The V gene's germline CDR1 is KGHSH and CDR2 LQKENI. The trim removed 2 bases at V and 8 bases at J, leaving 7 bases unmatched. The CDR3 covers 16 residues. Written as DNA, the CDR3 is TGTGCCAGCTCACCAACTGTCGGACAGGGGGCGGAAAAACTGTTTTTT. Translating gives CASSPTVGQGAEKLFF. The entire variable domain, with the rest obtained from reference TRBV18 and TRBJ1-4, is as follows: NAGVMQNPRHLVRRRGQEARLRCSPMKGHSHVYWYRQLPEEGLKFMVYLQKENIIDESGMPKERFSAEFPKEGPSILRIQQVVRGDSAAYFCASSPTVGQGAEKLFFGSGTQLSVL.

V is TRBV15 and J is TRBJ2-2; D remains unclear. The germline gives CDR1 LNHNV, CDR2 YYDKDF (reference sequence). The CDR3 length is 13 residues. Deletions cut 5 bases from V and 6 bases from J, with 10 bases between. CDR3 DNA: TGTGCCACCAGCGGTCACGGGTCCGGGGAGCTGTTTTTT. As protein: CATSGHGSGELFF.

This chain joins TRBV4-2 and TRBJ2-2; TRBD1 is a possible D gene (5 bases). From germline, CDR1 is LGHNA and CDR2 YNFKEQ. Deletions cut 4 bases from V and 5 bases from J, with 11 bases between. The CDR3 runs to 14 residues. The CDR3 loop reads CASSRSQETGELFF. For the CDR3, the DNA is TGTGCCAGCAGCCGGTCACAGGAGACCGGGGAGCTGTTTTTT.

This clone was seen just once. The CDR3: CASSYGPGQSYEQYF. The DNA for the CDR3 is TGTGCCAGCAGTTACGGGCCGGGACAGTCCTACGAGCAGTACTTC. The chain employs TRBV6-5 and TRBJ2-7, with 7 bases that match TRBD1. CDR3 length: 15 amino acids. V was clipped by 2 bases and J by 1 base; unmatched bases: 5. Germline CDR1 is MNHEY and CDR2 is SVGAGI.

V and J are TRBV19 and TRBJ2-3; 12 nucleotides line up with TRBD2. This CDR3 has 16 residues. The J segment lost 3 bases and the V segment lost 5 bases, leaving 6 bases of the junction unmatched. Germline loops: CDR1 LNHDA, CDR2 SQIVND (reference sequence). CDR3 DNA: TGTGCCAGTAGTCCTATGACTAGCGGGGGAACAGATACGCAGTATTTT. It translates to CASSPMTSGGTDTQYF.

The CDR3: CAWSPGRSNTEAFF. The CDR3 DNA follows: TGTGCCTGGAGTCCTGGCAGATCGAACACTGAAGCTTTCTTT. The chain joins TRBV30 to TRBJ1-1, with unresolved D. V was cut by 2 bases and J by 1 base, with 11 bases left in between. This CDR3 has 14 residues. Per germline, CDR1 GTSNPN and CDR2 SVGIG (reference sequence).

The rearrangement joins TRBV7-3 to TRBJ2-1; possible D gene TRBD2, 5 bases. The V gene's germline CDR1 is SGHTA and CDR2 FQGTGA. The germline V and J ends were trimmed by 2 bases and 5 bases, with 10 bases remaining between them. The length of the CDR3 is 14 residues. CDR3 DNA: TGTGCCAGCAGCTTAGAGGGCGCCGACAATGAGCAGTTCTTC. It specifies CASSLEGADNEQFF.

The V gene is TRBV27, the J gene TRBJ2-5; 13 bases are shared with TRBD2. The ends lost 6 bases at V and 5 bases at J; junction bases unmatched: 9. CDR1 and CDR2 from the germline V gene are MNHEY and SMNVEV (reference sequence). This CDR3 is 16 amino acids long. CDR3 sequence (DNA): TGTGCCAGCAGGAAATTCGGACTAGCGGGGGATGAGACCCAGTACTTC. It yields the protein CASRKFGLAGDETQYF.

The chain joins TRBV19 to TRBJ2-2; D remains ambiguous. The V gene's germline CDR1 is LNHDA and CDR2 SQIVND (reference sequence). This CDR3 spans 15 amino acids. V dropped 5 bases and J dropped 4 bases, with 14 bases sitting between them. The CDR3 coding sequence is TGTGCCAGTAGTTGGATTTTGGCGGTCACCGGGGAGCTGTTTTTT. It yields the protein CASSWILAVTGELFF.

In its sample, this clone was seen once. V usage is TRBV6-5 and J usage is TRBJ2-1; D is ambiguous. Trimming took 8 bases from V and 10 from J, leaving 9 bases between them. In germline, CDR1 is MNHEY, CDR2 SVGAGI. The CDR3 sequence is 10 residues long. This CDR3 reads CASAYGEQFF. DNA of the CDR3: TGTGCCAGCGCCTACGGGGAGCAGTTCTTC.